The source of this T cell receptor beta chain is a study of control samples from healthy donors and cancer patients. The CDR3 covers 16 residues. J was trimmed by 11 bases and V by 2 bases; bases with no gene match: 9. Germline V CDR1 and CDR2: LGHNA, YNFKEQ. Here immunoSEQ multiplex PCR was the method, and the copy in TCRdb shows in-frame clones only, minus some. The top ten clones hold roughly 1.9% of a sample with roughly 190,000 clones, 91% of them seen once. The sample holds one count of this clone. The receptor comes from a man younger than 45 in good health. The chain combines TRBV4-2 with TRBJ1-6, with 10 bases lining up with TRBD1. The material sequenced was blood. CDR3 coding DNA: TGTGCCAGCAGCCAACAGACAGGGGGCGCGTCCACACCCCTCCACTTT. This sequence encodes CASSQQTGGASTPLHF.